Below, one T cell receptor beta chain is given with its context. The record originates from a study of blood T cell repertoires in COVID-19. On the study more broadly: PBMCs, B-cell-depleted T cells, or T cells provided the cDNA or gDNA that made up the material.

This CDR3 has 14 amino acids. V was cut by 7 bases and J by 1 base, with 13 bases left in between. Per the germline V gene, CDR1 is MNHEY and CDR2 is SVGAGI. Using immunoSEQ multiplex PCR, the repertoire was profiled, and TCRdb retains in-frame clones only, with some absent. This table holds about 220,000 clones, roughly 80% found once. Sequencing was performed on peripheral blood. The J gene is TRBJ1-1, the V gene TRBV6-5; perhaps TRBD1 as D (5 bases). This receptor was identified in a woman aged 55-69 years with acute or convalescent COVID-19. The CDR3 DNA reads as TGTGCCAGCACTAGGGCAACAGGGAACACTGAAGCTTTCTTT. As protein: CASTRATGNTEAFF.